These 3 T cell receptor beta chains share one sample of origin, sequenced in a study of human CD8 memory T cell subsets. UMI-labeled 5' RACE was the method by which TCR beta libraries were made. Each CDR3 protein gets one entry in TCRdb, which reprocessed the 5' RACE reads and gives no DNA. The ten top clones account for around 5.8%, within a sample of under 20,000 distinct CDR3 sequences. Sequenced input: CD8+ T cells from PBMCs. These receptors were obtained from a human donor in good health.

The CDR3 here is CASSGDRTDEAFF. The chain has TRBV7-9 and TRBJ1-1; TCRdb returns TRBD1, unconfirmable since there is no DNA. The CDR3 spans 13 residues. Looked up from germline, CDR1 is SEHNR and CDR2 is FQNEAQ (reference sequence).

The genes are TRBV4-1 and TRBJ2-7; the D call from TCRdb, TRBD2, cannot be confirmed without DNA. The CDR3 consists of 15 residues. Germline values: CDR1 MGHRA, CDR2 YSYEKL. CDR3: CASSRSGGPPNEQYF.

The genes are TRBV20-1 and TRBJ2-7; no DNA is available, so the TRBD2 call from TCRdb remains unchecked. The CDR3 is 14 residues long. Germline V gives CDR1 DFQATT, CDR2 SNEGSKA (reference sequence). Here the CDR3 reads CSAKKTSGLYEQYF.